This T cell receptor (beta chain) was sequenced for a study of blood T cell repertoires in COVID-19. Across the study: T cells, B-cell-depleted T cells, or PBMCs supplied cDNA or gDNA.

Profiling relied on immunoSEQ multiplex PCR, and the TCRdb table lists in-frame clones only, not all of them. The sample includes fewer than 700,000 clones, approximately 88% of them seen just once. In germline, CDR1 is SGHRS, CDR2 YFSETQ. The CDR3 contains 14 residues. Trimming cost V 0 bases and J 9 bases, with 13 bases left between them. The V call is TRBV5-1, the J call TRBJ2-1, with D perhaps TRBD1 (5 bases). This sequence was found in a woman aged 45 to 65 with COVID-19, enrolled during active disease. Material: peripheral blood. CDR3 DNA: TGCGCCAGCAGCTTGGACTGGGGCTTGGGTGAGCAGTTCTTC. As protein: CASSLDWGLGEQFF.